The source of this T cell receptor beta chain is a study of T cell clones after liver transplantation. For the study at large: A pre-transplant mixed lymphocyte reaction with TCRbeta sequencing defined graft-donor-reactive clones followed in post-transplant blood. Tolerant meant at least one year fully off immunosuppression without liver enzymes above twice normal.

Sequencing was performed with immunoSEQ multiplex PCR; in TCRdb, only in-frame clones are kept and a portion is missing. Here the sample spans some 70,000 clones, roughly 90% being singletons. CDR1 is MNHNY and CDR2 is SVGAGI in the germline V gene (reference sequence). Unmatched junction bases numbered 6, after V lost 4 bases and J lost 1 base. The length of the CDR3 is 16 residues. Whole-study results and caveats: A larger donor-reactive than third-party decline suggested partial antigen-specific deletion.

Comments on this clone: Its antigen is not identified.

CD3+CD4+ and CD3+CD8+ cells were FACS-sorted from thawed unstimulated PBMCs. V and J are TRBV6-6 and TRBJ2-3; 9 positions match TRBD2. Here the sequenced sample was CD4+ T cells from blood, taken before liver transplant. The TCR sequence derives from a human donor who received a liver transplant. For the CDR3, the DNA is TGTGCCAGCAGTTGGGAACAGCGGGGGGGCACAGATACGCAGTATTTT. This gives the protein CASSWEQRGGTDTQYF.